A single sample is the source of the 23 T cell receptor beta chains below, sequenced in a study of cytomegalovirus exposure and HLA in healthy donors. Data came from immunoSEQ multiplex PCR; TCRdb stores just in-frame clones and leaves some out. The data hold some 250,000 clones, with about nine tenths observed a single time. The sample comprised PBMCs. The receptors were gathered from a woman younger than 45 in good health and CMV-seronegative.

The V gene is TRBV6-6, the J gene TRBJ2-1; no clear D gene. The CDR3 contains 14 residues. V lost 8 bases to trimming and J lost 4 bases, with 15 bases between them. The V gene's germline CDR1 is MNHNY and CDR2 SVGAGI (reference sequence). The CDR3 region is CASSYRGVYNEQFF. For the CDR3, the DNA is TGTGCCAGCTCATACCGAGGCGTTTACAATGAGCAGTTCTTC.

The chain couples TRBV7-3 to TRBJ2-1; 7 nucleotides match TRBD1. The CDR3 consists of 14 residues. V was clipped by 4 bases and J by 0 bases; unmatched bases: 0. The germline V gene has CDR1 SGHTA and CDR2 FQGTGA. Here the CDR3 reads CASSWDSSYNEQFF. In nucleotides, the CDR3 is TGTGCCAGCAGCTGGGACAGCTCCTACAATGAGCAGTTCTTC.

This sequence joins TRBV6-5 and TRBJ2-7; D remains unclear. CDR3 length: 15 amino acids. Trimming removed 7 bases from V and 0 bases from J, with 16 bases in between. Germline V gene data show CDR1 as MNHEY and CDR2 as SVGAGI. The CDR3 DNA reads TGTGCCAGCACCCCCGGTCCGCAGGCCTCCTACGAGCAGTACTTC. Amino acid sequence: CASTPGPQASYEQYF.

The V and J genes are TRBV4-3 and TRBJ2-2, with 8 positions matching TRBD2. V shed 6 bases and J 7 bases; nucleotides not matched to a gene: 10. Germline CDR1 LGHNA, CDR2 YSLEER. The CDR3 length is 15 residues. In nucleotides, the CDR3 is TGCGCCAGCAGACACTTTACGGGAGGGGTCGGGGAGCTGTTTTTT. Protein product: CASRHFTGGVGELFF.

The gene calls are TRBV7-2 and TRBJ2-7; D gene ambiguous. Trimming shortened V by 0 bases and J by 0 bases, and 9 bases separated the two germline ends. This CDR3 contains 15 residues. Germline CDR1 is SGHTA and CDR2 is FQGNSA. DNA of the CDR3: TGTGCCAGCAGCTTAGCCGGAGCTAACTCCTACGAGCAGTACTTC. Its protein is CASSLAGANSYEQYF.

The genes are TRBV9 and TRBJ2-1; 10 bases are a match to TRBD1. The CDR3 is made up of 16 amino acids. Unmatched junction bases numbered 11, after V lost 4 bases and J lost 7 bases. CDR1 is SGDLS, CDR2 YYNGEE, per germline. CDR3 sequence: CASSPPEGTGVNEQFF. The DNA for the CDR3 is TGTGCCAGCAGCCCACCCGAAGGGACAGGGGTAAATGAGCAGTTCTTC. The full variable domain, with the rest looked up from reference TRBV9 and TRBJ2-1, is DSGVTQTPKHLITATGQRVTLRCSPRSGDLSVYWYQQSLDQGLQFLIQYYNGEERAKGNILERFSAQQFPDLHSELNLSSLELGDSALYFCASSPPEGTGVNEQFFGPGTRLTVL.

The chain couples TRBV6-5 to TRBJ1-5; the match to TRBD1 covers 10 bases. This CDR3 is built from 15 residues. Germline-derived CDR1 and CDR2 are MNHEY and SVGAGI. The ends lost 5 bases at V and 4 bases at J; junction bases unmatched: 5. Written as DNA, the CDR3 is TGTGCCAGCAGTCCTGACAGGGGGCAGAATCAGCCCCAGCATTTT. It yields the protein CASSPDRGQNQPQHF.

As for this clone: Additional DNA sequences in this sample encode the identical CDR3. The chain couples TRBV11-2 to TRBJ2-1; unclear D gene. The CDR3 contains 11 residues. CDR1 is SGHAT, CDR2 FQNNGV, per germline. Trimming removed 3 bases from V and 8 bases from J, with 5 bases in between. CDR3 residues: CASSFSYEQFF. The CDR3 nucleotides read TGTGCCAGCAGCTTTTCATATGAGCAGTTCTTC.

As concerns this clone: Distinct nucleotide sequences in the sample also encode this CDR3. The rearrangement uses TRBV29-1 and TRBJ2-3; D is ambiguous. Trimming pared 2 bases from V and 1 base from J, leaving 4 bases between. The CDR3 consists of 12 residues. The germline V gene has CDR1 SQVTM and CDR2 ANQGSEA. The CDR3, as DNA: TGCAGCGTTGAAATCGGCACAGATACGCAGTATTTT. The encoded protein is CSVEIGTDTQYF.

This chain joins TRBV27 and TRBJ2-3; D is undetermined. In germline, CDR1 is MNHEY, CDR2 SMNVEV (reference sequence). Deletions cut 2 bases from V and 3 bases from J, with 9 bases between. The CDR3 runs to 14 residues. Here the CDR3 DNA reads TGTGCCAGCAGTTTAGGGTTTCGAACAGATACGCAGTATTTT. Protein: CASSLGFRTDTQYF.

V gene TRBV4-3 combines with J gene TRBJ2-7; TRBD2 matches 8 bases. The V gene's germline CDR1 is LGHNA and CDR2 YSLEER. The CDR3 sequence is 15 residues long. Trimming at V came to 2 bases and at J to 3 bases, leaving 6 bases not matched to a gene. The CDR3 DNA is TGCGCCAGCAGCCAATTTCCGGGAGGGGGCTACGAGCAGTACTTC. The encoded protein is CASSQFPGGGYEQYF.

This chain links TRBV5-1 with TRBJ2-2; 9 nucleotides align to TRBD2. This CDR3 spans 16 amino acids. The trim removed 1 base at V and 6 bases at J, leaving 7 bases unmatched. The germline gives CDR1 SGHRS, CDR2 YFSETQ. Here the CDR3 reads CASSLRDSGSAGELFF. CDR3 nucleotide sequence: TGCGCCAGCAGCTTGCGGGATAGCGGGAGCGCCGGGGAGCTGTTTTTT.

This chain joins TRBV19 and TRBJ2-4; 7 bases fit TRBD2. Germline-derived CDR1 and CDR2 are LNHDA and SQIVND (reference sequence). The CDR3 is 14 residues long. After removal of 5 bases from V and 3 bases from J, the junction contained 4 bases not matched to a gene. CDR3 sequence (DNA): TGTGCCAGTAGTGTCAGGGAGGGCAAAAACATTCAGTACTTC. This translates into CASSVREGKNIQYF.

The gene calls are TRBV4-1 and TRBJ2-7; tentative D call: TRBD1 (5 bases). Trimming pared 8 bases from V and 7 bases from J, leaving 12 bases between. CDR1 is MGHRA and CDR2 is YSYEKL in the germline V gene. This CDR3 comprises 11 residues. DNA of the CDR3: TGCGCCAGCTCATTTAGGGGTGAGCAGTACTTC. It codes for CASSFRGEQYF.

In DNA form, the CDR3 reads TGCGCCAGCAGCTTGATAGGGGCGCAAGGAAACACCATATATTTT. Translated: CASSLIGAQGNTIYF. V usage is TRBV5-1 and J usage is TRBJ1-3; maybe TRBD1 (5 bases). The germline CDR1 and CDR2 sequences are SGHRS and YFSETQ. The CDR3 sequence is 15 residues long. V was pared by 1 base and J by 4 bases, with 12 bases between.

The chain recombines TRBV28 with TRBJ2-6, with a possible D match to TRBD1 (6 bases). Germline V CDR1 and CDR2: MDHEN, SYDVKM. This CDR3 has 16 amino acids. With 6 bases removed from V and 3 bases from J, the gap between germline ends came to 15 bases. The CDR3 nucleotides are TGTGCCAGCAGCCGCCCTACAGGGAATGGGGCCAACGTCCTGACTTTC. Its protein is CASSRPTGNGANVLTF. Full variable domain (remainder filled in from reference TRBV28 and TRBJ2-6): DVKVTQSSRYLVKRTGEKVFLECVQDMDHENMFWYRQDPGLGLRLIYFSYDVKMKEKGDIPEGYSVSREKKERFSLILESASTNQTSMYLCASSRPTGNGANVLTFGAGSRLTVL.

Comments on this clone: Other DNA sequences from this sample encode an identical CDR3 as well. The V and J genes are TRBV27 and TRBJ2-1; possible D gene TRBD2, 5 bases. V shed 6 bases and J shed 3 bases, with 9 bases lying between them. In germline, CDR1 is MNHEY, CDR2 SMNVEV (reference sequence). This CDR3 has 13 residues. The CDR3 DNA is TGTGCCAGCAGCCTAGCAGGCTACAATGAGCAGTTCTTC. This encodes CASSLAGYNEQFF.

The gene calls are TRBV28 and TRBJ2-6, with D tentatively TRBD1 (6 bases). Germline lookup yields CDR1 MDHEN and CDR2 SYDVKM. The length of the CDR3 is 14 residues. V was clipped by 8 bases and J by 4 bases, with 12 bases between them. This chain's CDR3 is CASVRGGGANVLTF. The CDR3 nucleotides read TGTGCCAGCGTCAGGGGTGGAGGGGCCAACGTCCTGACTTTC.

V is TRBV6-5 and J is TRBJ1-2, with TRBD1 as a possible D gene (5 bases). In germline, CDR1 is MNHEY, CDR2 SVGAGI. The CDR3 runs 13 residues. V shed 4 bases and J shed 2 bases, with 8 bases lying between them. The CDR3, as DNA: TGTGCCAGCAGTTGGCAGGGAAACTATGGCTACACCTTC. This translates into CASSWQGNYGYTF.

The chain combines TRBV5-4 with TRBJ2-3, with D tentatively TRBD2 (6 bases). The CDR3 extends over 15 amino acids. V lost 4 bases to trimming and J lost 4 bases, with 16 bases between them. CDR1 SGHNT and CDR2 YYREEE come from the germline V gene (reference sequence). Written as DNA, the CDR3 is TGTGCCAGCAGCCCGCATCCCGGGAGCCCAGATACGCAGTATTTT. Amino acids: CASSPHPGSPDTQYF.

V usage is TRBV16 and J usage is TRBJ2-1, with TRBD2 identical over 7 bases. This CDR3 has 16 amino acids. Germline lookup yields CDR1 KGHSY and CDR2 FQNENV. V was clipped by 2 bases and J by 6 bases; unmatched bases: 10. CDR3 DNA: TGTGCCAGCAGCCAACCACTAGCGCCAAAAAGCAATGAGCAGTTCTTC. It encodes CASSQPLAPKSNEQFF.

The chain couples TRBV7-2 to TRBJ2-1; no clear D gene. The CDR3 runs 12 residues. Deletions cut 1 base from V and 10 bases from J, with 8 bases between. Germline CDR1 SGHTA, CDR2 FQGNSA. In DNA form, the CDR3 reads TGTGCCAGCAGCTTAGAGTGGCGAGAGCAGTTCTTC. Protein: CASSLEWREQFF. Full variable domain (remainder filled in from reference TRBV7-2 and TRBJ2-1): GAGVSQSPSNKVTEKGKDVELRCDPISGHTALYWYRQSLGQGLEFLIYFQGNSAPDKSGLPSDRFSAERTGGSVSTLTIQRTQQEDSAVYLCASSLEWREQFFGPGTRLTVL.

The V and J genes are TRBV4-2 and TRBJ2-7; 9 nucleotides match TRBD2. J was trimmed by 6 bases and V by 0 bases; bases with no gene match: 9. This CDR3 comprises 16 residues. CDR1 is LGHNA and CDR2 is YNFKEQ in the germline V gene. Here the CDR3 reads CASSQDRGSGSAEQYF. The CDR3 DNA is TGTGCCAGCAGCCAAGATCGGGGTAGCGGGAGTGCCGAGCAGTACTTC.